Each of the 9 T cell receptor beta chains below was sequenced from the same sample in a study of blood T cells in healthy people across ages. A second about 6 to 12 cycle PCR used barcoded and J-beta primers. TCRdb reprocessed the 5' RACE reads with MiXCR, giving one entry per CDR3 protein. This sample carries around 1,900,000 distinct CDR3 sequences, 35% to 50% of them seen once, and the ten largest clones take roughly 24%. Material: blood. The receptors originated from a human donor in good health.

This clonotype was counted between two and nine times. The genes are TRBV15 and TRBJ1-5; D is possibly TRBD1 (5 bases). V was trimmed by 0 bases and J by 5 bases, leaving 11 bases between them. CDR1 and CDR2 from the germline V gene are LNHNV and YYDKDF (reference sequence). This CDR3 region has 15 residues. CDR3 in amino acids: CATSRDSRGYQPQHF. The CDR3 DNA is TGTGCCACCAGCAGAGACTCCCGGGGCTATCAGCCCCAGCATTTT.

The chain couples TRBV7-9 to TRBJ2-1, with D possibly being TRBD2 (7 bases). The CDR3 is 16 residues long. The V end was cut by 7 bases, the J end by 0 bases, with 16 bases between. Germline V CDR1 and CDR2: SEHNR, FQNEAQ (reference sequence). The CDR3 loop is CASIPGGGSSYNEQFF. In DNA form, the CDR3 reads TGTGCCAGCATCCCGGGGGGCGGGAGCTCCTACAATGAGCAGTTCTTC.

This clonotype was seen a handful of times. The chain carries TRBV4-2 and TRBJ2-4, with D uncertain. The CDR3 is 14 amino acids. Germline loops: CDR1 LGHNA, CDR2 YNFKEQ. V was cut by 0 bases and J by 11 bases, with 14 bases left in between. CDR3 sequence reads: CASSQDLTPDVQYF. The CDR3 DNA follows: TGTGCCAGCAGCCAAGATTTGACTCCAGACGTTCAGTACTTC.

This chain links TRBV19 with TRBJ2-1; TRBD2 matches at 12 bases. This CDR3 comprises 16 residues. The ends lost 4 bases at V and 5 bases at J; junction bases unmatched: 6. Per the germline V gene, CDR1 is LNHDA and CDR2 is SQIVND (reference sequence). The CDR3 DNA follows: TGTGCCAGTAGTAGCCAACTAGCGGGGGGAGACAATGAGCAGTTCTTC. This encodes CASSSQLAGGDNEQFF. Drawing the rest from reference TRBV19 and TRBJ2-1, the complete variable domain is DGGITQSPKYLFRKEGQNVTLSCEQNLNHDAMYWYRQDPGQGLRLIYYSQIVNDFQKGDIAEGYSVSREKKESFPLTVTSAQKNPTAFYLCASSSQLAGGDNEQFFGPGTRLTVL.

This clonotype has just a few counts. V and J are TRBV14 and TRBJ1-5; 11 bases align to TRBD1. The CDR3 contains 18 residues. Per germline, CDR1 SGHDN and CDR2 FVKESK. Losses at the gene ends were 1 base for V and 7 bases for J; bases not matched to a gene: 12. CDR3 nucleotide sequence: TGTGCCAGCAGCCAAGTGCTATGGAGGGGGACAGGGGGACAGCCCCAGCATTTT. Protein: CASSQVLWRGTGGQPQHF.

The chain is built from TRBV27 and TRBJ2-5; D is perhaps TRBD1 (6 bases). The J call is doubtful: the DNA matches TRBJ2-7 better. This CDR3 comprises 16 residues. Germline assignment: CDR1 MNHEY and CDR2 SMNVEV (reference sequence). CDR3: CASSFSAGDGTYEQYF. In DNA, the CDR3 is TGTGCCAGCAGTTTTTCGGCAGGGGACGGGACCTACGAGCAGTACTTC.

CDR3 loop: CASSFTGTAINTEAFF. The CDR3 DNA is TGTGCCAGCAGTTTTACCGGGACAGCTATAAACACTGAAGCTTTCTTT. The chain is built from TRBV12-3 or TRBV12-4 and TRBJ1-1, with 7 bases identical to TRBD1. J was trimmed by 2 bases and V by 3 bases; bases with no gene match: 9. This CDR3 is built from 16 residues.

This clonotype was detected once. The J gene is TRBJ1-2, the V gene TRBV2; possible D gene TRBD1, 6 bases. The CDR3 has 15 residues. V was trimmed by 6 bases and J by 3 bases, leaving 17 bases between them. CDR1 is SNHLY and CDR2 is FYNNEI in the germline V gene. The CDR3 DNA is TGTGCCAGCAGCCCTAACAAAGGGGGTCACTATGGCTACACCTTC. This encodes CASSPNKGGHYGYTF.

This clonotype was found many times. The chain employs TRBV9 and TRBJ2-7; tentatively, D is TRBD1 (6 bases). This CDR3 spans 13 amino acids. From germline, CDR1 is SGDLS and CDR2 YYNGEE. V gave up 0 bases and J gave up 7 bases, with 11 bases separating them. The DNA for the CDR3 is TGTGCCAGCAGCGTAGGACAGGTGGGGGAGCAGTACTTC. Encoded protein: CASSVGQVGEQYF. The variable domain in full, with the rest retrieved from reference TRBV9 and TRBJ2-7, is DSGVTQTPKHLITATGQRVTLRCSPRSGDLSVYWYQQSLDQGLQFLIQYYNGEERAKGNILERFSAQQFPDLHSELNLSSLELGDSALYFCASSVGQVGEQYFGPGTRLTVT.